The present entry profiles one T cell receptor beta chain with its context. Antigen specificity is unknown. This CDR3 comprises 13 residues. The V end lost 0 bases, the J end lost 6 bases, and 8 bases lay between the germline ends. CDR1 and CDR2 (germline): SGDLS, YYNGEE. The study drew its donors from healthy HIV-negative adults without recent acute infections or vaccinations. A CD45RA-negative memory subset and a CD45RA+ naive subset were separated from the CD4+ cells. These data belong to a study of shared clonotypes between healthy human individuals. Notes on the study in general: Compared with clonotypes that all four donors shared, non-shared clonotypes had lower generation probabilities.

Sorted-subset replicate PCRs used 200 to 250 ng DNA, roughly 28,000 T cell genomes. The data were produced by immunoSEQ multiplex PCR, yet TCRdb's version contains in-frame clones alone and is incomplete. The data contain about 520,000 clones, about 96% of them singletons. The chain uses TRBV9 and TRBJ2-3; unclear D gene. The sequencing input was naive CD4+ T cells sorted from blood. Noted subset: CD45RA+ positively selected. The receptor's source is a woman between 25 and 40 years old in good health. The chain's CDR3 is CASSVGWADTQYF. The DNA for the CDR3 is TGTGCCAGCAGCGTAGGGTGGGCGGATACGCAGTATTTT.